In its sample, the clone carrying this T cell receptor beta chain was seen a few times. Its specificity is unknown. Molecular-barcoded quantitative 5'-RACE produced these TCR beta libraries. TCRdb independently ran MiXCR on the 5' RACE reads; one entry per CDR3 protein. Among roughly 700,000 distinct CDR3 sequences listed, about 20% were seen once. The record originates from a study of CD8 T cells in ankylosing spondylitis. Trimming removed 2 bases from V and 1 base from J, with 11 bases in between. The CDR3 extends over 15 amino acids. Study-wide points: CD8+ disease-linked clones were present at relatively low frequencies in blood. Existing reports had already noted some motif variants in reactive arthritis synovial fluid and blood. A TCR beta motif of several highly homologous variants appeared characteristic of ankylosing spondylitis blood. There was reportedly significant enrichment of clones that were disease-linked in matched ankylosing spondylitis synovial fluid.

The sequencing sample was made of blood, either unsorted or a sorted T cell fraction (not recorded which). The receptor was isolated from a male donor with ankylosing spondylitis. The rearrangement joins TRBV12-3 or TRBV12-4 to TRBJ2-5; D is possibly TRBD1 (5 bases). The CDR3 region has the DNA TGTGCCAGCAGTTTAAGTCAGGGTAGCCAAGAGACCCAGTACTTC. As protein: CASSLSQGSQETQYF.